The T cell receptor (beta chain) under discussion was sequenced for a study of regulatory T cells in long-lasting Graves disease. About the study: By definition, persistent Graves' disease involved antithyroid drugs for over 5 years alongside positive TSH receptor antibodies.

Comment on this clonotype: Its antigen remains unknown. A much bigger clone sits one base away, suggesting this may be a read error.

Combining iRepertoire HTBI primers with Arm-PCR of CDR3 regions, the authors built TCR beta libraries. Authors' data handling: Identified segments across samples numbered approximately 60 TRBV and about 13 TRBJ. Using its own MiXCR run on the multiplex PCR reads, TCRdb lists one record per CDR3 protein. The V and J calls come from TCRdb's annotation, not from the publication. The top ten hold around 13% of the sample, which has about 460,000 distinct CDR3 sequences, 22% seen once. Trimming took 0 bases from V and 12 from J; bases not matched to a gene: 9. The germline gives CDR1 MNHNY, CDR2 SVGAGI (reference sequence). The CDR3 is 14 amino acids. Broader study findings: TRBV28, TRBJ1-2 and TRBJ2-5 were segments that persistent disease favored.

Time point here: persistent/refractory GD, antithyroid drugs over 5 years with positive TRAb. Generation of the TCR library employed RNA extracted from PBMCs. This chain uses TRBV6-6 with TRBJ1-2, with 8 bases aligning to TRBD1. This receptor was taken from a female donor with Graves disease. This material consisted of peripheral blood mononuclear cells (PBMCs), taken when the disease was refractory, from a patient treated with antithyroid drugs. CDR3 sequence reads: CASSYSPGGSGHTF. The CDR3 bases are TGTGCCAGCAGTTACTCGCCAGGGGGCAGCGGCCACACCTTC.